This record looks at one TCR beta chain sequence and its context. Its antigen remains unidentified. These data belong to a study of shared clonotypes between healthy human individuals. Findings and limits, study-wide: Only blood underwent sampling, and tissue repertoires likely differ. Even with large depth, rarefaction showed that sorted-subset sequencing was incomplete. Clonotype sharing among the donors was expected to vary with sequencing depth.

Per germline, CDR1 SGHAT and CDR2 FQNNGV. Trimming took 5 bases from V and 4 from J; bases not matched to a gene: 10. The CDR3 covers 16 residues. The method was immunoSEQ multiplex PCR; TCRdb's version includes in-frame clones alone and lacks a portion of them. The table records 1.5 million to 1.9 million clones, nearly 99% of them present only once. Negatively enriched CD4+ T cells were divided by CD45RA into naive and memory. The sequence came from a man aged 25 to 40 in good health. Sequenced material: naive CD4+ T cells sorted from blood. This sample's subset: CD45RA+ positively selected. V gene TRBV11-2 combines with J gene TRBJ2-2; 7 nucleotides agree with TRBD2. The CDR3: CASSLASRTSTGELFF. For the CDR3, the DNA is TGTGCCAGCAGCCTAGCCTCAAGGACTAGCACCGGGGAGCTGTTTTTT.